This is a list of T cell receptor beta chains from one sample in a study of T cell repertoires in cytomegalovirus infection. Their recognized antigens are unknown. Via MiXCR, TCRdb re-called the reads, giving one row per CDR3 protein. The sample contains roughly 990,000 distinct CDR3 sequences, roughly 30% of which appear only once. The sample consisted of cultured CD8+ T cells from PBMCs, taken from culture after CMV antigen stimulation. These receptors all come from a human donor in good health (CMV status not recorded). Some clones in this sample may be carry-over from other donors' samples. CDR3s leave out the opening cysteine and the closing phenylalanine or tryptophan.

V: TRBV7-2; J: TRBJ1-6; CDR3: ASSLVGGQLNSPLH
V: TRBV6-2/TRBV6-3; J: TRBJ2-5; CDR3: ASSYGSSVTRLAGRQETQY
V: TRBV7-9; J: TRBJ2-3; CDR3: ASSLEGRTDTQY
V: TRBV6-5; J: TRBJ1-1; CDR3: ASQKGAEAF
V: TRBV5-5; J: TRBJ1-5; CDR3: ASSLTNHQPQH
V: TRBV19; J: TRBJ2-1; CDR3: APYCDRGTGGNNEQF
V: TRBV7-3; J: TRBJ2-1; CDR3: ASSLSALAVKYNEQF
V: TRBV7-8; J: TRBJ1-1; CDR3: ASRSRGTGKRGNTEAF
V: TRBV24-1; J: TRBJ1-2; CDR3: ATSDSREGIWSDYGYT
V: TRBV6-6; J: TRBJ1-4; CDR3: ASRGRAANEKLF
V: TRBV7-6; J: TRBJ2-1; CDR3: ASSLDPGQGDNEQF
V: TRBV6-1; J: TRBJ2-1; CDR3: ASSRRRGQGDSYNEQF
V: TRBV7-2; J: TRBJ2-7; CDR3: ASSFQGAYEQY
V: TRBV12-3/TRBV12-4; J: TRBJ2-7; CDR3: ASSQDRGLSYEQY
V: TRBV12-3/TRBV12-4; J: TRBJ1-4; CDR3: ASSFEGTGLF
V: TRBV2; J: TRBJ1-1; CDR3: ASKLGGQGATEAF
V: TRBV12-3/TRBV12-4; J: TRBJ2-3; CDR3: ASSFRQITDTQY
V: TRBV6-2/TRBV6-3; J: TRBJ2-1; CDR3: ASSSPRWDRGHNEQF
V: TRBV2; J: TRBJ2-2; CDR3: ASSEIGSGTGHGELF
V: TRBV7-6; J: TRBJ2-3; CDR3: ASSLVGTDTQY
V: TRBV4-2; J: TRBJ1-2; CDR3: ASSHLTQTNYGYT
V: TRBV28; J: TRBJ1-6; CDR3: ASSPRQGAYSPLH
V: TRBV12-3/TRBV12-4; J: TRBJ2-7; CDR3: ASSSPLSAPPYEQY
V: TRBV7-3; J: TRBJ2-3; CDR3: ASSQEVRDTQY
V: TRBV6-5; J: TRBJ1-4; CDR3: ASSVNYWTAASLFGKLF
V: TRBV24-1; J: TRBJ2-3; CDR3: ATSDLKRVDTQY
V: TRBV5-4; J: TRBJ2-7; CDR3: ASSLDGQGAHEQY
V: TRBV27; J: TRBJ1-3; CDR3: ASSPRSWAAGNTIY
V: TRBV7-8; J: TRBJ2-1; CDR3: ASSFGAGTFSDEQF
V: TRBV19; J: TRBJ2-7; CDR3: ARGCYEQY
V: TRBV4-2; J: TRBJ2-1; CDR3: ASSQEVAGGLYNEQF
V: TRBV4-1; J: TRBJ2-1; CDR3: ASSEINSGQGRHNEQF
V: TRBV4-3; J: TRBJ1-1; CDR3: ASSPFDGTEAF
V: TRBV28; J: TRBJ2-1; CDR3: ASAAVSSYNEQF
V: TRBV7-6; J: TRBJ2-6; CDR3: ASSPSVGSGANVLT
V: TRBV7-2; J: TRBJ2-3; CDR3: ASSSPDPPLGTDTQY
V: TRBV7-9; J: TRBJ1-2; CDR3: ASSPWGDRVNYGYT
V: TRBV7-9; J: TRBJ2-1; CDR3: ASSFGGMGQGSNEQF
V: TRBV4-2; J: TRBJ2-3; CDR3: ASSQLAGARRTDTQY
V: TRBV27; J: TRBJ1-6; CDR3: ASSFGQGGSPLH
V: TRBV27; J: TRBJ2-4; CDR3: ARSGRNIQY
V: TRBV19; J: TRBJ2-1; CDR3: ASSIASATYNEQF
V: TRBV6-1; J: TRBJ2-1; CDR3: ASSENPWGGRNEQF
V: TRBV6-1; J: TRBJ1-1; CDR3: ASSDVGNTEAF
V: TRBV6-5; J: TRBJ1-4; CDR3: ASSGQLNEKLF
V: TRBV4-1; J: TRBJ1-5; CDR3: ASNQDRGTGRGNQPQH
V: TRBV27; J: TRBJ1-6; CDR3: ASSPGHGISPLH
V: TRBV2; J: TRBJ1-1; CDR3: ASRVTKMGTEAF
V: TRBV6-5; J: TRBJ2-7; CDR3: ASSHNGFYEQY